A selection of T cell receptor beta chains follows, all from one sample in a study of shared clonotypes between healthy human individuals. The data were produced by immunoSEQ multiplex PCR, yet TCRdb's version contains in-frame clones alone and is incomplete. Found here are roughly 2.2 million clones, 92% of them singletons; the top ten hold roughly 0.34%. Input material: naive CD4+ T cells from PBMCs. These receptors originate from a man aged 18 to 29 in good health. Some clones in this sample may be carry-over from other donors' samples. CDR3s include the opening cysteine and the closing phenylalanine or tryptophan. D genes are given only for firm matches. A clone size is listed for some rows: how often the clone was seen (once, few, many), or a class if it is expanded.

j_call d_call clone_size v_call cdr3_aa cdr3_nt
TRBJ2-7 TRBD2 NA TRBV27 CASKRTSGHGGGYEQYF TGTGCCAGCAAACGGACTAGCGGGCATGGGGGAGGGTACGAGCAGTACTTC
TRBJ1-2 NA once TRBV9 CASRQPPGYTF TGTGCCAGCAGACAGCCTCCCGGCTACACCTTC
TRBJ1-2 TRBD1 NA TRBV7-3 CASSPQGQVQIDYGYTF TGTGCCAGCAGCCCACAGGGACAGGTGCAAATAGACTATGGCTACACCTTC
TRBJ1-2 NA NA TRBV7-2 CASSLGRLVELSNYGYTF TGTGCCAGCAGCTTAGGTCGCCTTGTGGAGTTATCTAACTATGGCTACACCTTC
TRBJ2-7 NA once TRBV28 CASIPLASTYEQYF TGTGCCAGCATCCCTCTAGCTTCAACGTACGAGCAGTACTTC
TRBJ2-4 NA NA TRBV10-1 CASSESWGGKNIQYF TGCGCCAGCAGTGAGTCTTGGGGAGGCAAAAACATTCAGTACTTC
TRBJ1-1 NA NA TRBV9 CASSGRGAEAFF TGTGCCAGCAGCGGACGCGGGGCTGAAGCTTTCTTT
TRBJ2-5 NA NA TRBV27 CASSFVQGWGETQYF TGTGCCAGCAGTTTCGTACAGGGTTGGGGAGAGACCCAGTACTTC
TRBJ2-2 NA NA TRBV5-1 CASSWGMNTGELFF TGCGCCAGCAGCTGGGGGATGAACACCGGGGAGCTGTTTTTT
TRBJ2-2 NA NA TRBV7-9 CASSFMGTGELFF TGTGCCAGCAGCTTCATGGGCACCGGGGAGCTGTTTTTT
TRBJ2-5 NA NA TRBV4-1 CASSQAGILRETQYF TGCGCCAGCAGCCAAGCCGGGATTCTCCGGGAGACCCAGTACTTC
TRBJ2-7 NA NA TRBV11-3 CASSLYRESYEQYF TGTGCCAGCAGCTTATACAGGGAATCCTACGAGCAGTACTTC
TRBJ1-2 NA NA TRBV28 CASSLHSSNYGYTF TGTGCCAGCAGTTTACACAGTTCTAACTATGGCTACACCTTC
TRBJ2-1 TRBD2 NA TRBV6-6 CASARSGGDNEQFF TGTGCCAGCGCCCGGAGCGGGGGCGACAATGAGCAGTTCTTC
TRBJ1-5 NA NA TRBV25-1 CASSRGTEPQHF TGTGCCAGCAGTAGGGGGACGGAGCCCCAGCATTTT
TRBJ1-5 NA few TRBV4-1 CASSHPGSNQPQHF TGCGCCAGCAGCCATCCCGGTAGCAATCAGCCCCAGCATTTT